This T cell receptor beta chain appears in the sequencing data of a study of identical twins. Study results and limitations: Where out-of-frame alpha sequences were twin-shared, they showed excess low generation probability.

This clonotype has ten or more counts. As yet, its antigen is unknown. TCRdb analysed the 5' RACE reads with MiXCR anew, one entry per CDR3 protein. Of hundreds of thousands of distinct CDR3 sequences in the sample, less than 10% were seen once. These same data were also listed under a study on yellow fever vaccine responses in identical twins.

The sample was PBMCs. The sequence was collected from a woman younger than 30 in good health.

The CDR3 sequence is CASSLAQGTKSTDTQYF. CDR3 nucleotide sequence: TGTGCCAGCAGTTTGGCCCAAGGGACTAAATCAACAGATACGCAGTATTTT. The chain uses TRBV7-9 and TRBJ2-3, with 7 bases identical to TRBD2. Germline V gene data show CDR1 as SEHNR and CDR2 as FQNEAQ (reference sequence). CDR3 size: 17 residues. Trimming took 6 bases from V and 3 from J; bases not matched to a gene: 15.